The clone carrying this TCR beta chain was counted once. Sorted-subset replicate PCRs used approximately 200 ng of genomic DNA. This amount corresponded to about 30,000 T cell genomes. The data were produced by immunoSEQ multiplex PCR, yet TCRdb's version contains in-frame clones alone and is incomplete. The table lists around 700,000 clones, about 92% of them singletons. The source of the sample is a study of shared clonotypes between healthy human individuals. About the study: Each donor contributed plates that comprised three CD4 naive, three CD4 memory, two CD8 naive and one CD8 memory.

The V gene end was trimmed by 5 bases and the J gene end by 4 bases; junction bases not matched to a gene: 6. The V gene's germline CDR1 is SEHNR and CDR2 FQNEAQ (reference sequence). This CDR3 contains 15 residues. As defined, naive CD8 cells were CD45RO-negative and positively selected for CCR7, with terminally differentiated effector memory CD45RA+ cells excluded. Nashville, Tennessee was home to all donors, who were Caucasian adults. This sequence joins TRBV7-9 and TRBJ2-1; 9 nucleotides line up with TRBD2. Sequencing was carried out using naive CD8+ T cells sorted from blood. The receptor comes from a man aged 25-45 years in good health. The DNA for the CDR3 is TGTGCCAGCAGCCCTCGGACTAGCGTATACAATGAGCAGTTCTTC. This sequence encodes CASSPRTSVYNEQFF.